Here is one TCR beta chain with its context. The antigen is unknown. Other DNA sequences in this sample translate to the same CDR3. The source of the sample is a study of shared clonotypes between healthy human individuals. Study findings and constraints: The naive CD4 repertoires of a handful of donors were compared, and about 5% of clonotypes were shared. Rarefaction indicated that sorted-subset sequencing remained incomplete although depth was large.

The CDR3 is 13 residues long. Germline-derived CDR1 and CDR2 are MDHEN and SYDVKM. With 3 bases removed from V and 1 base from J, the gap between germline ends came to 6 bases. Repertoires were generated with immunoSEQ multiplex PCR, while TCRdb's copy carries only in-frame clones and drops some. The repertoire holds hundreds of thousands of clones, around 87% seen once, with under 20% in the top ten. The clonotype was recovered from a man aged 18 to 35 in good health. What was sequenced was memory CD8+ T cells sorted from blood. The subset: CD45RO+ cells pooled with CCR7-negative TemRA cells. This sequence joins TRBV28 and TRBJ1-1, with D unresolved. In nucleotides, the CDR3 is TGTGCCAGCAGTTTGGGAAAGAACACTGAAGCTTTCTTT. As protein: CASSLGKNTEAFF.